This is a list of T cell receptor beta chains from one sample in a study of blood T cell repertoires in COVID-19. Profiling relied on immunoSEQ multiplex PCR, and the TCRdb table lists in-frame clones only, not all of them. This table holds some 250,000 clones, 86% found once. Sequencing was performed on peripheral blood. Receptors were obtained from a woman aged 30 to 39 with COVID-19, enrolled during active disease. The CDR3 runs from the conserved cysteine through the conserved F or W. Each record gives: J gene, V gene, D gene, clone size, CDR3 protein, CDR3 DNA. A D gene is named only where the DNA matches it firmly. Expanded clones get a size class; other rows say once, few or many, or leave the size out.

>TRBJ2-5|TRBV5-4|TRBD2|-
CASSLGIAGGPETQYF
TGTGCCAGCAGCTTGGGAATAGCGGGGGGGCCTGAGACCCAGTACTTC
>TRBJ2-7|TRBV11-2|TRBD1|few
CASSLVQGAREQYF
TGTGCCAGCAGCTTAGTTCAGGGGGCGCGGGAGCAGTACTTC
>TRBJ2-2|TRBV5-4|-|-
CASTKGGANTGELFF
TGTGCCAGCACCAAGGGGGGGGCGAACACCGGGGAGCTGTTTTTT
>TRBJ1-2|TRBV3-1/TRBV3-2|-|-
CASSQRGGHYTF
TGTGCCAGCAGCCAAAGGGGGGGACACTACACCTTC
>TRBJ1-3|TRBV28|-|few
CASSLRGGLLGAIYF
TGTGCCAGCAGTTTACGCGGAGGTCTATTAGGCGCCATATATTTT
>TRBJ1-6|TRBV4-1|-|-
CASNNGGDSPLHF
TGCGCCAGCAATAACGGAGGGGATTCACCCCTCCACTTT
>TRBJ1-1|TRBV10-2|-|-
CASSEWANTEAFF
TGCGCCAGCAGTGAGTGGGCAAACACTGAAGCTTTCTTT
>TRBJ2-5|TRBV5-1|-|once
CASSPSGSGETQYF
TGCGCCAGCAGCCCATCAGGGTCGGGAGAGACCCAGTACTTC
>TRBJ2-1|TRBV5-1|TRBD1|-
CASSLGQGWDEQFF
TGCGCCAGCAGCTTGGGACAGGGGTGGGATGAGCAGTTCTTC
>TRBJ2-3|TRBV13|TRBD2|-
CASSEPGLAGGTDTQYF
TGTGCCAGCAGCGAGCCCGGACTAGCGGGGGGCACAGATACGCAGTATTTT
>TRBJ2-5|TRBV5-1|-|-
CASSRGASGQETQYF
TGCGCCAGCAGTCGTGGGGCAAGCGGGCAAGAGACCCAGTACTTC
>TRBJ1-1|TRBV9|-|-
CASSVRGGTEAFF
TGTGCCAGCAGCGTAAGGGGTGGCACTGAAGCTTTCTTT
>TRBJ2-3|TRBV11-2|TRBD2|-
CASSLGRAGGSTDTQYF
TGTGCCAGCAGCTTAGGGCGAGCGGGGGGGAGCACAGATACGCAGTATTTT
>TRBJ2-5|TRBV13|TRBD2|-
CASSPRVAGLRETQYF
TGTGCCAGCAGCCCTAGGGTAGCGGGGCTCCGAGAGACCCAGTACTTC
>TRBJ2-7|TRBV4-2|-|-
CASSPTLAYEQYF
TGTGCCAGCAGCCCGACACTAGCATACGAGCAGTACTTC
>TRBJ1-2|TRBV6-4|TRBD1|once
CASSHADRGYGYTF
TGTGCCAGCAGTCATGCGGACAGGGGATATGGCTACACCTTC
>TRBJ2-7|TRBV5-6|-|-
CASSGSSYEQYF
TGTGCCAGCAGCGGTAGCTCCTACGAGCAGTACTTC
>TRBJ2-5|TRBV11-2|TRBD1|large
CASSQDRGGRTQYF
TGTGCCAGCAGCCAGGACAGGGGAGGACGGACCCAGTACTTC
>TRBJ1-6|TRBV5-1|-|once
CASSPTHGGSPLHF
TGCGCCAGCAGCCCAACACACGGGGGTTCACCCCTCCACTTT
>TRBJ2-1|TRBV5-1|TRBD2|-
CASSPGGLNEQFF
TGCGCCAGCAGCCCGGGGGGACTGAATGAGCAGTTCTTC
>TRBJ1-2|TRBV28|-|-
CASSQTGILYGYTF
TGTGCCAGCAGCCAAACAGGTATACTTTATGGCTACACCTTC
>TRBJ1-2|TRBV4-1|-|few
CASSADRAYGYTF
TGCGCCAGCAGTGCGGACAGAGCGTATGGCTACACCTTC
>TRBJ2-5|TRBV5-1|-|-
CASSPDPGHEETQYF
TGCGCCAGCAGCCCCGATCCTGGACACGAAGAGACCCAGTACTTC
>TRBJ1-2|TRBV28|TRBD1|-
CASRRPGQGDNYGYTF
TGTGCCAGCAGACGACCGGGACAGGGGGATAACTATGGCTACACCTTC
>TRBJ1-1|TRBV27|-|-
CASSLSRGVTEAFF
TGTGCCAGCAGTTTATCGCGGGGGGTGACTGAAGCTTTCTTT
>TRBJ2-5|TRBV3-1/TRBV3-2|-|-
CASSQPVETQYF
TGTGCCAGCAGCCAACCCGTAGAGACCCAGTACTTC
>TRBJ1-6|TRBV19|-|-
CASSIGAAPLHF
TGTGCCAGTAGTATCGGTGCGGCACCCCTCCACTTT
>TRBJ2-1|TRBV19|TRBD2|-
CASSALAGGYEQFF
TGTGCCAGTAGTGCACTAGCGGGGGGCTATGAGCAGTTCTTC
>TRBJ2-7|TRBV9|-|-
CASSVGGHTTWEQYF
TGTGCCAGCAGCGTAGGGGGCCATACCACCTGGGAGCAGTACTTC
>TRBJ2-5|TRBV19|-|-
CASSARTVGTQYF
TGTGCCAGTAGTGCCCGAACAGTGGGGACCCAGTACTTC
>TRBJ1-2|TRBV19|-|-
CASSMGYNYGYTF
TGTGCCAGTAGTATGGGCTACAACTATGGCTACACCTTC
>TRBJ1-1|TRBV18|-|-
CASSRREGTLNTEAFF
TGTGCCAGCTCTCGAAGGGAGGGGACGTTGAACACTGAAGCTTTCTTT